A selection of T cell receptor beta chains follows, all from one sample in a study of cytomegalovirus exposure and HLA in healthy donors. TCRdb keeps only in-frame clones here, not all; method: immunoSEQ multiplex PCR. The sample holds around 200,000 clones; about 79% are singletons and the top ten take approximately 1.8%. Sequences were obtained from PBMCs. The source is a male donor in good health and CMV-seronegative. CDR3s include the opening cysteine and the closing phenylalanine or tryptophan. A D gene is named only where the DNA matches it firmly. Size is omitted from some rows. Given values are once, few, many or a class for expanded clones.

TRBV7-8	TRBD2	.	TRBJ2-7	CASSKGLAGSSYEQYF	TGTGCCAGCAGCAAAGGACTAGCGGGCTCCTCCTACGAGCAGTACTTC
TRBV2	.	.	TRBJ2-3	CASSEPSSTDTQYF	TGTGCCAGCAGTGAACCTAGTAGCACAGATACGCAGTATTTT
TRBV4-3	TRBD1	.	TRBJ2-7	CASSPRTGGAYEQYF	TGCGCCAGCAGCCCCCGGACAGGGGGAGCTTACGAGCAGTACTTC
TRBV28	TRBD1	.	TRBJ2-2	CASSAHRGPGTGELFF	TGTGCCAGCAGTGCCCACAGGGGCCCGGGGACCGGGGAGCTGTTTTTT
TRBV11-3	TRBD1	.	TRBJ2-1	CASSGQGYNEQFF	TGTGCCAGCAGCGGACAGGGATACAATGAGCAGTTCTTC
TRBV6-5	TRBD1	.	TRBJ2-5	CASSFDRVKRTQYF	TGTGCCAGCAGTTTCGACAGGGTCAAGAGGACCCAGTACTTC
TRBV19	TRBD1	.	TRBJ2-1	CASSTTTGGADEQFF	TGTGCCAGTAGTACGACTACAGGGGGCGCGGATGAGCAGTTCTTC
TRBV25-1	.	.	TRBJ2-4	CASSESGVRFGQYF	TGTGCCAGCAGTGAATCCGGAGTGAGGTTTGGTCAGTACTTC
TRBV6-1	.	.	TRBJ1-5	CASRGQGYNQPQHF	TGTGCCAGCAGGGGTCAGGGCTACAATCAGCCCCAGCATTTT
TRBV4-3	TRBD1	few	TRBJ1-2	CASSQWGDRGADGYTF	TGCGCCAGCAGCCAATGGGGGGACAGGGGAGCCGATGGCTACACCTTC
TRBV29-1	.	.	TRBJ1-2	CSVARETPYGYTF	TGCAGCGTTGCGAGGGAAACCCCCTACGGCTACACCTTC
TRBV7-9	.	.	TRBJ1-3	CASSLHQDLGNTIYF	TGTGCCAGCAGCCTACATCAGGATCTTGGAAACACCATATATTTT
TRBV6-6	.	.	TRBJ2-1	CASRSDRDTYNEQFF	TGTGCCAGCAGATCAGACAGAGATACCTACAATGAGCAGTTCTTC
TRBV19	.	.	TRBJ1-3	CASSTENRASGNTIYF	TGTGCCAGTAGTACGGAGAACAGGGCATCGGGAAACACCATATATTTT
TRBV28	.	.	TRBJ2-7	CASSQLGTSYEQYF	TGTGCCAGCAGTCAACTAGGTACCTCCTACGAGCAGTACTTC
TRBV11-2	.	.	TRBJ1-4	CASSLGGPEVFF	TGTGCCAGCAGCTTAGGGGGGCCAGAGGTGTTTTTT
TRBV7-2	TRBD1	.	TRBJ1-2	CASGGQGRGYTF	TGTGCCAGCGGGGGACAGGGGAGAGGCTACACCTTC
TRBV7-2	TRBD1	.	TRBJ1-1	CASSMQGASEAFF	TGTGCCAGCAGCATGCAGGGGGCGTCTGAAGCTTTCTTT
TRBV28	.	.	TRBJ1-6	CASSLLDGGYSPLHF	TGTGCCAGCAGTTTATTGGACGGCGGGTATTCCCCCCTCCACTTT
TRBV28	.	.	TRBJ2-1	CASIYGQGPNEQFF	TGTGCCAGCATATACGGACAAGGCCCCAATGAGCAGTTCTTC
TRBV30	TRBD1	.	TRBJ2-7	CAWSVRGRNEQYF	TGTGCCTGGAGTGTAAGGGGGCGGAACGAGCAGTACTTC
TRBV5-6	TRBD1	.	TRBJ2-1	CASSTGTGSSYNEQFF	TGTGCCAGCAGTACCGGGACAGGGAGCTCCTACAATGAGCAGTTCTTC
TRBV19	.	.	TRBJ2-2	CASSTPLGWRGTGELFF	TGTGCCAGTAGTACCCCGCTGGGGTGGCGGGGCACCGGGGAGCTGTTTTTT
TRBV5-6	TRBD1	.	TRBJ2-7	CASSLGDRAYEQYF	TGTGCCAGCAGCTTGGGGGACAGGGCCTACGAGCAGTACTTC
TRBV9	TRBD2	.	TRBJ2-2	CASSVVAGGYTGELFF	TGTGCCAGCAGCGTAGTCGCGGGGGGGTACACCGGGGAGCTGTTTTTT
TRBV27	.	.	TRBJ2-7	CASRGGGSYEQYF	TGTGCCAGCAGGGGCGGAGGATCTTACGAGCAGTACTTC
TRBV28	.	.	TRBJ1-6	CAIRLSSSYNSPLHF	TGTGCCATCCGACTGTCGAGCTCCTATAATTCACCCCTCCACTTT
TRBV5-1	.	.	TRBJ2-3	CASSTGGTPDTQYF	TGCGCCAGCAGCACCGGGGGTACTCCAGATACGCAGTATTTT
TRBV5-1	TRBD2	.	TRBJ2-3	CASSLGLAGVGTDTQYF	TGCGCCAGCAGCTTGGGACTAGCGGGAGTAGGGACAGATACGCAGTATTTT
TRBV4-2	TRBD2	once	TRBJ2-7	CASSQDGLAGYNEQYF	TGTGCCAGCAGCCAAGATGGGCTAGCGGGTTACAACGAGCAGTACTTC
TRBV7-2	TRBD2	few	TRBJ2-7	CASSFVGRGREPYF	TGTGCCAGCAGCTTTGTAGGAAGAGGGAGGGAACCCTACTTC
TRBV30	TRBD2	.	TRBJ2-5	CAWGGVRQETQYF	TGTGCCTGGGGGGGGGTACGCCAAGAGACCCAGTACTTC
TRBV6-1	.	few	TRBJ2-1	CASSGRTGTYYNEQFF	TGTGCCAGCAGTGGGCGTACAGGGACGTACTACAATGAGCAGTTCTTC
TRBV28	TRBD1	.	TRBJ1-2	CASSRVPGGAYGYTF	TGTGCCAGCAGTCGCGTCCCAGGGGGCGCCTATGGCTACACCTTC
TRBV7-9	.	.	TRBJ1-1	CASRLQVPNTEAFF	TGTGCCAGCAGGTTACAGGTACCAAACACTGAAGCTTTCTTT
TRBV6-6	TRBD1	.	TRBJ1-1	CASSYSTGTAEAFF	TGTGCCAGCAGTTACTCGACCGGGACAGCTGAAGCTTTCTTT
TRBV19	.	.	TRBJ1-1	CASSIQPGSEAFF	TGTGCCAGTAGTATCCAACCGGGGAGTGAAGCTTTCTTT
TRBV7-8	.	.	TRBJ2-7	CASSRVRGSSYEQYF	TGTGCCAGCAGCAGGGTCAGAGGGAGCTCCTACGAGCAGTACTTC
TRBV6-5	.	once	TRBJ2-2	CARDAEISTGELFF	TGTGCCAGGGATGCGGAAATATCCACCGGGGAGCTGTTTTTT
TRBV28	.	few	TRBJ1-2	CASSLGQGTWDYGYTF	TGTGCCAGCAGTTTAGGGCAGGGGACATGGGACTATGGCTACACCTTC
TRBV7-6	.	.	TRBJ1-3	CASSPNRVGNTIYF	TGTGCCAGCAGCCCCAACAGGGTTGGAAACACCATATATTTT
TRBV6-5	TRBD1	.	TRBJ2-7	CACRPRDSYEQYF	TGTGCCTGCCGTCCTCGGGACAGCTACGAGCAGTACTTC
TRBV30	TRBD2	once	TRBJ2-5	CAWRLAGLQETQYF	TGTGCCTGGAGGCTAGCGGGGCTCCAAGAGACCCAGTACTTC
TRBV15	TRBD1	.	TRBJ1-1	CATSSRGFEAFF	TGTGCCACCAGCAGCAGGGGGTTTGAAGCTTTCTTT
TRBV18	TRBD1	.	TRBJ2-7	CASSPRGPAGTGVSNEQYF	TGTGCCAGCTCACCACGAGGGCCGGCCGGGACAGGAGTTTCCAACGAGCAGTACTTC
TRBV15	TRBD2	.	TRBJ2-1	CATSRAAFGLAGNNEQFF	TGTGCCACCAGCAGAGCTGCCTTCGGACTAGCGGGGAACAATGAGCAGTTCTTC
TRBV6-1	TRBD1	.	TRBJ2-7	CASRLKQGAGYEQYF	TGTGCCAGCAGACTAAAACAGGGGGCAGGATACGAGCAGTACTTC
TRBV4-3	.	.	TRBJ1-2	CASSQVGGTNYGYTF	TGCGCCAGCAGCCAAGTAGGGGGAACTAACTATGGCTACACCTTC
TRBV28	.	.	TRBJ1-6	CASSQGFGDNSPLHF	TGTGCCAGCAGCCAGGGGTTCGGGGACAATTCACCCCTCCACTTT